Listed below are T cell receptor beta chains from one sample, sequenced in a study of blood T cell repertoires in COVID-19. Only in-frame clones appear in the TCRdb table, and some are missing; sequencing was by immunoSEQ multiplex PCR. Among tens of thousands of clones listed, approximately 90% were seen once. The sequenced material came from peripheral blood. These receptors were collected from a woman aged 55-75 years with active COVID-19. CDR3s include the opening cysteine and the closing phenylalanine or tryptophan. A D gene is named only where the DNA matches it firmly. Some rows have no size entry. The others give once, few or many, or a class for an expanded clone.

size,J,D,V,DNA,CDR3
many,TRBJ2-7,-,TRBV5-1,TGCGCCAGCAGCGCGCTGCGGAACTCCTACGAGCAGTACTTC,CASSALRNSYEQYF
-,TRBJ1-1,TRBD1,TRBV6-2/TRBV6-3,TGTGCCAGCAGTTACGCGGTCATAGGGGGCTTAACGGCTGAAGCTTTCTTT,CASSYAVIGGLTAEAFF
-,TRBJ1-1,TRBD1,TRBV5-1,TGCGCCAGCAGCAAACAGGGGGCGGAAGCTTTCTTT,CASSKQGAEAFF
-,TRBJ1-2,-,TRBV18,TGTGCCAGCTCACCCGGGTCCCGGGCTAACTATGGCTACACCTTC,CASSPGSRANYGYTF
-,TRBJ1-5,-,TRBV21-1,TGTGCCAGCAGCTTTAGGGCAGGGGACCGTAATAGCAATCAGCCCCAGCATTTT,CASSFRAGDRNSNQPQHF
-,TRBJ1-4,-,TRBV5-1,TGCGCCAGCAGCTTGGGGGGGACTGGTGAAAAACTGTTTTTT,CASSLGGTGEKLFF
-,TRBJ2-1,TRBD2,TRBV18,TGTGCCAGCTCACCAGCGGGGGTGTCGAACAATGAGCAGTTCTTC,CASSPAGVSNNEQFF
-,TRBJ2-7,-,TRBV7-9,TGTGCCAGCAGCTTAGAGGGGGTCGGTTACGAGCAGTACTTC,CASSLEGVGYEQYF
-,TRBJ2-1,TRBD2,TRBV6-4,TGTGCCAGCAGTGACTCTCTGGGACTAGGCTACAATGAGCAGTTCTTC,CASSDSLGLGYNEQFF
-,TRBJ2-7,TRBD1,TRBV9,TGTGCCAGCAGCGCCCATTTGGACAGGGGAGAGGAGCAGTACTTC,CASSAHLDRGEEQYF
-,TRBJ1-4,TRBD1,TRBV6-2/TRBV6-3,TGTGCCAGCAGTCACCTGGACAGGGGAGGTGAAAAACTGTTTTTT,CASSHLDRGGEKLFF
-,TRBJ1-6,TRBD1,TRBV5-4,TGTGCCAGCAGCTGGGGGACAGGGGGCGGCAATTCACCCCTCCACTTT,CASSWGTGGGNSPLHF
-,TRBJ1-2,-,TRBV5-6,TGTGCCAGCAGCTTGGCGGGGGGGGTGAACTATGGCTACACCTTC,CASSLAGGVNYGYTF
-,TRBJ2-5,-,TRBV3-1/TRBV3-2,TGTGCCAGCCAGCGGGTGGAAGAGACCCAGTACTTC,CASQRVEETQYF
-,TRBJ2-1,TRBD1,TRBV7-9,TGTGCCAGCAGGGATGAACACAGGGGGCGCCCCAATGAGCAGTTCTTC,CASRDEHRGRPNEQFF
-,TRBJ2-1,-,TRBV19,TGTGCCAGTAGGACCTTGGGGGGGGCCGGCAATGAGCAGTTCTTC,CASRTLGGAGNEQFF
once,TRBJ1-5,-,TRBV7-9,TGTGCCAGCAGCTTAGGGCCTTTGGGAGGGACTATCGAGCCCCAGCATTTT,CASSLGPLGGTIEPQHF
-,TRBJ2-3,-,TRBV21-1,TGTGCCAGCAGCAAAGGAGCTCAGCGGGGTTTTAGCACAGATACGCAGTATTTT,CASSKGAQRGFSTDTQYF
-,TRBJ2-5,TRBD1,TRBV4-1,TGCGCCAGCAGCCAAGATGTTAACCGGGACAGCTCTCAAGAGACCCAGTACTTC,CASSQDVNRDSSQETQYF
-,TRBJ1-6,TRBD1,TRBV10-1,TGCGCCAGCAGTGAAGGCTCGACAGGGGCCTATTCACCCCTCCACTTT,CASSEGSTGAYSPLHF
-,TRBJ2-5,-,TRBV19,TGTGCCAGTAGTATAGTAGGGGGCCAAGAGACCCAGTACTTC,CASSIVGGQETQYF
once,TRBJ2-2,TRBD2,TRBV9,TGTGCCAGCAGCAGACCACTAGCGGGGGGGACTAACACCGGGGAGCTGTTTTTT,CASSRPLAGGTNTGELFF
-,TRBJ1-4,-,TRBV7-8,TGTGCCAGCAGCCCCACTGCAACTAATGAAAAACTGTTTTTT,CASSPTATNEKLFF
-,TRBJ1-3,-,TRBV12-2,TGTGCAAGTCGCTTAGAGGTTGGGGAGAAAAACACCATATATTTT,CASRLEVGEKNTIYF
-,TRBJ2-1,TRBD2,TRBV9,TGTGCCAGCAGCAATGGACTAGCGGGGGCCTATGAGCAGTTCTTC,CASSNGLAGAYEQFF
-,TRBJ1-2,TRBD1,TRBV9,TGTGCCAGCAGCGCACAGGGGGCCCTCACCTTC,CASSAQGALTF
-,TRBJ1-2,-,TRBV19,TGTGCCGGTAGTTCACAGTTAATCCTGTATGGCTACACCTTC,CAGSSQLILYGYTF
-,TRBJ2-3,TRBD2,TRBV24-1,TGTGCCACCAGTGCTCGATCGGCAGGGAGGGCAGATACGCAGTATTTT,CATSARSAGRADTQYF
-,TRBJ2-3,TRBD1,TRBV5-1,TGCGCCAGCAGCTTAAACAGGGGAGATACGCAGTATTTT,CASSLNRGDTQYF
-,TRBJ1-1,-,TRBV6-2/TRBV6-3,TGTGCCAGCAGTTATCCGACAGGCCGACTGAACACTGAAGCTTTCTTT,CASSYPTGRLNTEAFF
-,TRBJ2-3,TRBD1,TRBV6-5,TGTGCCAGCAGTAACCCGACAGGGGGCATTTATACGCAGTATTTT,CASSNPTGGIYTQYF
-,TRBJ1-6,TRBD1,TRBV30,TGTGCCTGGACTTTGTCTCTGGACAGGGGGGTTCATAATTCACCCCTCCACTTT,CAWTLSLDRGVHNSPLHF
-,TRBJ2-2,TRBD1,TRBV5-1,TGCGCCAGCAGCGCCGGGACAGTGAACACCGGGGAGCTGTTTTTT,CASSAGTVNTGELFF
once,TRBJ1-1,TRBD1,TRBV6-1,TGTGCCAGCAGTGACGCTTGGACAGGGAGGGCTTTCTTT,CASSDAWTGRAFF
-,TRBJ2-7,TRBD1,TRBV5-1,TGCGCCAGCAGCCGACTCGGGACAGGAGAATCCGAGCAGTACTTC,CASSRLGTGESEQYF
-,TRBJ2-2,-,TRBV19,TGTGCCAGTAGTATAAGACAGCTAACCGGGGAGCTGTTTTTT,CASSIRQLTGELFF
-,TRBJ2-5,-,TRBV11-2,TGTGCCAGCACCGCTCTTGGGGCAGAGACCCAGTACTTC,CASTALGAETQYF
once,TRBJ2-7,TRBD1,TRBV4-3,TGCGCCAGCAGCCAAGGCAAGGGTGGGACAGGAGGTTTTTCCTACGAGCAGTACTTC,CASSQGKGGTGGFSYEQYF
-,TRBJ2-5,-,TRBV7-2,TGTGCCAGCTGCCCCGCAAGCCACCAAGAGACCCAGTACTTC,CASCPASHQETQYF